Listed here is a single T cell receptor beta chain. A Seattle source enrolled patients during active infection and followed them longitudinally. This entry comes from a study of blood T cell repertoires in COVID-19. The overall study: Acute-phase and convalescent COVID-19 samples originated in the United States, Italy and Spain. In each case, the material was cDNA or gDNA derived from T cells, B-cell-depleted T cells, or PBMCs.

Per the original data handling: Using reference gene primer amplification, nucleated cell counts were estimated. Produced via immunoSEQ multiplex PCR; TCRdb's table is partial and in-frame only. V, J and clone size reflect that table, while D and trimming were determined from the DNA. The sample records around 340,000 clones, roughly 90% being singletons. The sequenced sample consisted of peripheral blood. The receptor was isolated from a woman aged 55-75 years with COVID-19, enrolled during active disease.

The CDR3 DNA is TGTGCCAGCAGTTACTCCCGAGCTTCCTACAATGAGCAGTTCTTC. This codes for CASSYSRASYNEQFF. This chain uses TRBV6-5 with TRBJ2-1; D is unclear. V lost 0 bases and J 1 base, leaving 7 bases between the germline ends. CDR3 size: 15 residues. Germline-derived CDR1 and CDR2 are MNHEY and SVGAGI.